These 15 T cell receptor beta chains were all obtained from the same sample, sequenced in a study of blood T cell repertoires in COVID-19. Profiled with immunoSEQ multiplex PCR; TCRdb holds only in-frame clones, not every one. The sample records some 240,000 clones, about four fifths being singletons. What was sequenced was peripheral blood. The origin of the receptors is a woman older than 75 with acute or convalescent COVID-19.

This clone was detected only a few times. The chain joins TRBV6-5 to TRBJ1-4; unclear D gene. Germline loops: CDR1 MNHEY, CDR2 SVGAGI. V lost 5 bases, J lost 0 bases, and 10 bases lay in between. The CDR3 sequence is 15 residues long. The chain's CDR3 is CASSLTGATNEKLFF. The CDR3 DNA sequence: TGTGCCAGCAGTCTAACGGGTGCAACTAATGAAAAACTGTTTTTT.

The chain recombines TRBV28 with TRBJ2-7, with TRBD1 matching over 9 bases. Germline values: CDR1 MDHEN, CDR2 SYDVKM. The CDR3 spans 15 residues. V shed 7 bases and J 4 bases; nucleotides not matched to a gene: 11. In DNA, the CDR3 is TGTGCCAGCACCTCTCGGGACAGGGCCCCGTACGAGCAGTACTTC. As protein: CASTSRDRAPYEQYF.

The gene calls are TRBV14 and TRBJ1-1; TRBD1 is a possible D gene (5 bases). CDR1 SGHDN and CDR2 FVKESK come from the germline V gene. The V end was cut by 2 bases, the J end by 10 bases, with 17 bases between. The length of the CDR3 is 14 residues. CDR3 in amino acids: CASSQMGGTLGAFF. Written as DNA, the CDR3 is TGTGCCAGCAGCCAAATGGGGGGGACCTTAGGAGCTTTCTTT. The full variable domain, with the rest looked up from reference TRBV14 and TRBJ1-1, is EAGVTQFPSHSVIEKGQTVTLRCDPISGHDNLYWYRRVMGKEIKFLLHFVKESKQDESGMPNNRFLAERTGGTYSTLKVQPAELEDSGVYFCASSQMGGTLGAFFGQGTRLTVV.

The genes are TRBV5-1 and TRBJ1-1; 8 bases are a match to TRBD1. This CDR3 region has 14 residues. Germline CDR1 is SGHRS and CDR2 is YFSETQ. Unmatched junction bases numbered 8, after V lost 4 bases and J lost 6 bases. The CDR3 nucleotides are TGCGCCAGCAGCGTGACAGGGGCAGTACCTGAAGCTTTCTTT. It translates to CASSVTGAVPEAFF.

In its sample, this clone was seen once. The chain uses TRBV5-5 and TRBJ1-4; TRBD1 matches at 9 bases. Germline CDR1 is SGHKS and CDR2 is YYEKEE (reference sequence). The CDR3 runs 16 residues. The V gene end was trimmed by 4 bases and the J gene end by 8 bases; junction bases not matched to a gene: 12. The DNA of the CDR3 is TGTGCCAGCAGCACAAGGGGGATGACAGGGGGGGAAAAACTGTTTTTT. Protein: CASSTRGMTGGEKLFF.

J is TRBJ1-5 and V is TRBV18; D remains unclear. This CDR3 spans 14 amino acids. Germline assignment: CDR1 KGHSH and CDR2 LQKENI. Trimming pared 6 bases from V and 1 base from J, leaving 10 bases between. The CDR3 is CASSEGGSNQPQHF. CDR3 sequence (DNA): TGTGCCAGCTCGGAGGGTGGGAGCAATCAGCCCCAGCATTTT.

CDR3 loop: CASRRTANTEAFF. The DNA of the CDR3 is TGTGCCAGCAGACGGACTGCCAACACTGAAGCTTTCTTT. The chain has TRBV25-1 and TRBJ1-1; no definite D call. Germline values: CDR1 MGHDK, CDR2 SYGVNS. The CDR3 contains 13 residues. Trimming took off 6 bases at V and 2 bases at J, with 10 bases between the two ends.

The chain employs TRBV6-5 and TRBJ1-4, with no clear D. Germline CDR1 and CDR2: MNHEY and SVGAGI. The CDR3 has 12 amino acids. Trimming left V 7 bases short and J 8 bases short, with 11 bases between. This CDR3 is CASNQQAEKLFF. For the CDR3, the DNA is TGTGCCAGCAATCAGCAGGCCGAAAAACTGTTTTTT.

The chain couples TRBV5-8 to TRBJ2-3, with D maybe TRBD1 (6 bases). Germline loops: CDR1 SGHTS, CDR2 YDEGEE. Trimming stripped 0 bases from V and 3 bases from J, with 11 bases between. There are 15 residues in the CDR3. CDR3 amino acids: CASSLVGAQTDTQYF. As DNA, the CDR3 is TGTGCCAGCAGCTTGGTGGGGGCGCAGACAGATACGCAGTATTTT.

The chain links TRBV3-1 (or the pseudogene TRBV3-2) to TRBJ2-2; 11 bases agree with TRBD1. V was clipped by 4 bases and J by 4 bases; unmatched bases: 5. Germline CDR1 reads LGHDT; CDR2 reads YNNKEL (reference sequence). This CDR3 comprises 16 residues. CDR3 nucleotides: TGTGCCAGCAGCCCTCGGGACAGGGGGAGCACCGGGGAGCTGTTTTTT. Translating gives CASSPRDRGSTGELFF.

The rearrangement links TRBV28 to TRBJ1-5; tentatively, D is TRBD1 (5 bases). CDR3 length: 15 amino acids. V was pared by 6 bases and J by 4 bases, with 16 bases between. Germline values: CDR1 MDHEN, CDR2 SYDVKM. CDR3 amino acids: CASSLPGRVNQPQHF. In DNA, the CDR3 is TGTGCCAGCAGCCTGCCGGGCAGGGTAAATCAGCCCCAGCATTTT. The full variable domain, rest sourced from reference TRBV28 and TRBJ1-5, is DVKVTQSSRYLVKRTGEKVFLECVQDMDHENMFWYRQDPGLGLRLIYFSYDVKMKEKGDIPEGYSVSREKKERFSLILESASTNQTSMYLCASSLPGRVNQPQHFGDGTRLSIL.

The chain is built from TRBV28 and TRBJ2-7; 7 bases map to TRBD2. The CDR3 is made up of 14 amino acids. V lost 8 bases to trimming and J lost 2 bases; unmatched junction nucleotides: 9. Germline values: CDR1 MDHEN, CDR2 SYDVKM. This CDR3 is CASVRGEPPYEQYF. As DNA, the CDR3 is TGTGCCAGCGTTCGGGGGGAGCCCCCCTACGAGCAGTACTTC.

This clone was picked up one time. The chain has TRBV14 and TRBJ2-7; D call uncertain. V lost 1 base to trimming and J lost 1 base, with 11 bases between them. Germline loops: CDR1 SGHDN, CDR2 FVKESK. There are 15 residues in the CDR3. The CDR3 sequence is CASSQVNSPSYEQYF. CDR3 coding DNA: TGTGCCAGCAGCCAAGTGAACAGCCCATCCTACGAGCAGTACTTC.

The genes are TRBV5-6 and TRBJ2-5; 7 nucleotides match TRBD2. The CDR3 is 18 residues long. Germline V CDR1 and CDR2: SGHDT, YYEEEE. Trimming at V came to 2 bases and at J to 2 bases, leaving 15 bases not matched to a gene. The chain's CDR3 is CASSFPPPPGTIQETQYF. The DNA of the CDR3 is TGTGCCAGCAGCTTTCCCCCTCCGCCGGGGACTATTCAAGAGACCCAGTACTTC.

This clone was counted only a few times. This chain joins TRBV5-6 and TRBJ1-1, with D unclear. Germline V gene lookup returns CDR1 SGHDT and CDR2 YYEEEE. The length of the CDR3 is 15 residues. V dropped 6 bases and J dropped 1 base, with 16 bases sitting between them. The CDR3 DNA reads TGTGCCAGCACCAGGAGGTCGGAGAGGAACACTGAAGCTTTCTTT. Amino acids: CASTRRSERNTEAFF.